The clone carrying this T cell receptor beta chain has a single count. The antigen is unknown. The data derive from a study of CD8 T cells in Susac syndrome. Notes on the study in general: The study admitted that it had a relatively small number of individuals in its TCR sequencing and HLA analysis.

TEMRA cells were FACS-enriched, and CD8+ and CD4+ T cells were isolated negatively. CDR3 length: 13 residues. From germline, CDR1 is SGHVS and CDR2 FQNEAQ. Trimming took 0 bases from V and 9 from J, leaving 9 bases between them. Reverse transcription of about 0.45 to 1 ug RNA was carried out with random hexamers. Amplification of TCR beta CDR3 across 54 Vbeta and 13 Jbeta was performed with immunoSEQ multiplex PCR. TCRdb reprocessed the immunoSEQ multiplex PCR reads with MiXCR, giving one entry per CDR3 protein. Here the sample spans 90,000 or so distinct CDR3 sequences, 90% to 95% being singletons. Sequenced input: CD8+ T cells from PBMCs. This chain joins TRBV7-8 and TRBJ1-5; D not certain. This receptor was taken from a human donor in good health. The CDR3 coding sequence is TGTGCCAGCAGCTTAGCGGGAAGTGGGCCCCAGCATTTT. Translating it yields CASSLAGSGPQHF.